This TCR beta chain was sequenced during a study of cytomegalovirus exposure and HLA in healthy donors (dated by TCRdb to 2017 to 2019). Context from the whole study: An earlier analysis of roughly 500 of the donors reported more than 250 Gb of sequence data and 117 million unique TCR beta sequences from 150 million to 200 million T cells. On average, approximately 250,000 unique TCR beta nucleotide sequences were sequenced per donor among some 420 genotyped donors of the cohort, with roughly 18% of those sequences being non-productive. Of the roughly 410 genotyped donors, 65% to 90% were placed in the genetic ancestry cluster associated with self-reported Caucasian donors. The number of donors typed differed by locus, with about 629-630 for A, B, C, DRB1 and DQB1, around 500 for DQA1, approximately 580 for DPA1, and 472 for DPB1. Class I and class II HLA loci were covered by the typing at four-digit resolution. The study aimed to test whether cataloging public T cell receptors could reveal signatures of past pathogen exposure. Every repertoire in the discovery cohort had been generated on one and the same sequencing platform. Along with the approximately 700-subject first cohort, a separate validation cohort of approximately 110 different subjects was used. The study combined high-throughput TCR immunosequencing, statistical association of individual TCRs with disease status, and machine learning to predict cytomegalovirus infection status. The study profiled the T cell repertoires of under 850 subjects by immunosequencing and related them to cytomegalovirus serostatus. To decide whether each TCR beta V gene segment behaved as functional or pseudogenic, an earlier analysis of some 600 of the donors relied on high-throughput TCR beta sequencing. Approximately 300 gigabases of sequencing data and around 85 million unique TCR sequences made up an early release that covered approximately 620 HLA-typed donors. In a later genetic analysis, genome-wide SNP genotypes for about three fifths of the 666 donors were used, and that subset was treated as a discovery cohort. Donor age, sex, ethnicity and CMV serostatus were collected together with the repertoire data. A later analysis re-analyzed previously published TCR beta repertoires from 666 donors and added high-resolution HLA genotyping to study TCR occurrence patterns. About five DR-DQ haplotypes were handled as single units for association and clustering, since linkage in the cohort was strong. Rather than drawing on any new phenotypic data, the later analysis identified candidate immune exposures from TCR beta sequences and the way those sequences occurred across donors. Points the paper makes about the study in general: Some IMGT-functional V segments, including TRBV6-2 and TRBV6-3, could not be distinguished by the 87-base-pair reads and were therefore excluded. Cytomegalovirus status was reported to be diagnosed by the classifier with high specificity and sensitivity in both the original and validation cohorts. A later genetic analysis reported fewer N-insertions in productive TCRs among donors in an Asian-associated ancestry cluster than the approximately 700-donor mean. In a later analysis, most CMV-associated TCR beta chains were found to appear HLA-restricted, with HLA associations seemingly driven largely by CMV exposure. V-gene and J-gene trimming of TCR beta chains was associated with a missense DCLRE1C variant in a later genetic analysis, and the association was replicated in an independent cohort. Several of the top co-occurrence clusters appeared to be linked to parvovirus B19, influenza, CMV and Epstein-Barr virus, according to a later analysis. A further reported finding was that TCR beta sequences accurately predicted the HLA-A and HLA-B alleles for most subjects in the first cohort. The study listed 150 to 200 TCR beta chains as associated with cytomegalovirus. Compared with equally common non-associated chains, HLA-associated TCR beta chains in a later analysis were more clonally expanded and had lower generation probabilities. A later analysis associated 15,000 to 20,000 TCR beta sequences with specific HLA alleles at a false discovery rate of 0.05. In an earlier analysis of 587 of the donors, most TCR beta V segments were observed in productive rearrangements about 87% or about 30% of the time, broadly matching IMGT annotations. The only immune exposure information available for the cohort was CMV serostatus. A few of the identified cytomegalovirus-associated TCR beta chains were confirmed in vitro to be specific for cytomegalovirus antigens. The authors suggested that the approach could potentially be generalized to other disease states and immunological phenotypes. Presence/absence analyses assumed roughly uniform sequencing depth across donors, an assumption that may not hold. HLA typing was unavailable for some donors at each locus, so association tests used only the typed subset. Because counts were too low, roughly 18 rarely observed V segments, including chromosome 9 orphons, were left out of the earlier analysis of 587 of the donors. Across donors, most TCR sequences were observed very rarely, whereas some public TCRs were present in many individuals. Only TCR beta chains were sequenced in this cohort, and the absence of alpha or paired-chain data limited detectable features. A later analysis found that TCR association rates varied across HLA loci, with DRB1 alleles showing the most associated TCRs and HLA-C alleles the fewest. A cluster of highly shared sequence variants was judged likely to be a technical artifact of the sequencing pipeline. Correlated functional status among segregating V segments might be attributable to linkage disequilibrium, but an unknown experimental factor could not be ruled out. When HLA alleles, especially DR and DQ, strongly co-occurred, TCR associations were difficult to assign to individual alleles.

The cohort was made up of 500 to 850 healthy bone marrow donors. At the time of sampling, every cohort member was nominally healthy, though immune exposures that went unrecorded were likely present. The donor was CMV seropositive and belonged to the group of 250 to 300 seropositive cohort members. Each donor provided a peripheral blood sample, and peripheral blood mononuclear cells were used for TCR beta sequencing. The Qiagen DNeasy Blood Extraction Kit was used to extract genomic DNA from the blood cell samples. With regard to this clone: The target of this receptor is not known. Per-base qualities were not stored, and no clone one base away is much larger.

The CDR3 has 14 amino acids, counting the end cysteine and phenylalanine. The only DNA kept is the CDR3, 42 bases in frame from the first base. CDR1 and CDR2, looked up from the germline V gene, are MNHNS and SASEGT. V is cut by 1 base and J by 4 bases, and the space between the germline ends is 10 bases. Library preparation employed the immunoSEQ multiplex PCR assay. For the multiplex PCR, a mixture combining 60 forward primers for TCR Vbeta segments and 13 reverse primers for TCR Jbeta segments was used. A multiplex PCR assay on genomic DNA amplified the CDR3 region of rearranged TCR beta genes. The amplified TCR beta libraries were sequenced on the Illumina HiSeq System as 87-base-pair reads. On the study's bioinformatics: Across the 500 to 750 repertoires, a later analysis counted 75 million to 90 million unique TCR beta chains, roughly 11 million of which were shared by at least two donors. To remove PCR and sequencing errors, raw reads were error-corrected and collapsed into unique sequences using a nearest-neighbor algorithm that merged closely related sequences. CDR3 sequences were aligned to IMGT reference sequences to assign V, D and J gene segments. For a sequence to be retained, at least a six-nucleotide match to both a V gene segment and a J gene segment was required. A rearrangement counted as productive if the CDR3 had no stop codons and remained in frame with V and J, and every other rearrangement counted as non-productive. CDR3 was defined according to IMGT convention as the region running from the second conserved V-encoded cysteine to the conserved J-encoded phenylalanine. In an earlier analysis of approximately 500 of the donors, sequences lacking an unambiguous match to a single V gene segment were excluded. In an earlier analysis of a few hundred of the donors, V segments were called functional above 56.7% productive rearrangements and were called segregating when the between-donor standard deviation exceeded 5%. A statistical classification framework was developed to diagnose cytomegalovirus status using the catalog of TCR beta chain sequences. A later analysis assigned V and J genes by comparing TCR nucleotide sequences with IMGT/GENE-DB human TR gene sequences. Using the TCRdist pipeline, a later analysis assigned CDR3 sequences along with most-parsimonious VDJ recombination scenarios. A later analysis defined each TCR beta chain by its CDR3 amino acid sequence plus V-gene family, and excluded reads lacking a unique V-gene family. In a later analysis, approximately 590 highly shared, low-generation-probability nucleotide sequences were removed to address suspected cross-contamination and a sequencing artifact. In a later analysis, a clonal expansion index was calculated for each public chain from normalized within-repertoire ranks of inferred template counts. A later analysis computed generation probabilities with a VDJ recombination model fitted to out-of-frame rearrangements, and checked the results against IGoR. In a later analysis, hypergeometric tests were used to score TCR-TCR, TCR-HLA and TCR-CMV co-occurrence, with a repertoire-size bias correction applied to TCR pairs. False discovery rates were estimated in a later analysis by permuting HLA or CMV assignments 20 times. A later analysis grouped co-occurring TCRs with DBSCAN, adding TCRdist sequence similarity when clustering within HLA-allele-positive subsets. Repertoires with fewer than 30,000 or more than 120,000 public chains, plus five repertoires with anomalous nucleotide sharing, were excluded from co-occurrence clustering. The immuneACCESS repertoire file appears here via TCRdb, limited to in-frame rearrangements. These files lack a portion of the clones; in checked studies, under half of the deficit traces to unresolved V genes, and the cause of the others is not known. The D gene and trimming were derived from the DNA, and the V and J assignments and clone size from that table. For this sample the table gives fewer than 200,000 clones, of which 82% were detected only once. The top ten clones comprise approximately 1.5% of the sample.

The chain employs TRBV6-1 and TRBJ1-2; the D region possibly corresponds to TRBD1 (5 bases align). The receptor's source is a girl aged 5 to 17 in good health and CMV-seropositive. Sequencing was performed on PBMCs. The DNA reads as follows: TGTGCCAGCAGTGAAGGATTGACAGCCTATGGCTACACCTTC. Translated, this is CASSEGLTAYGYTF.